This passage covers 31 T cell receptor beta chains from one sample sequenced in a study of cytomegalovirus exposure and HLA in healthy donors. Amplification used 60 Vbeta primers and 13 Jbeta primers. Generated by immunoSEQ multiplex PCR, the TCRdb table keeps only in-frame clones and is missing some. Of about 150,000 clones in the sample, 80% to 90% were seen once. The specimen was PBMCs. The receptors originated from a man aged 18-30 years in good health and CMV-seronegative.

The CDR3 loop reads CASSLGTSQRAQYF. The CDR3 region has the DNA TGTGCCAGCAGCCTCGGGACTAGCCAACGCGCGCAGTATTTT. This rearrangement joins TRBV5-4 to TRBJ2-3; 9 bases map to TRBD2. Germline CDR1 and CDR2: SGHNT and YYREEE (reference sequence). This CDR3 has 14 amino acids. V shed 4 bases, J shed 10 bases, and the junction held 10 bases outside the gene matches.

The V gene is TRBV5-1, the J gene TRBJ1-1; D ambiguous. Between the trimmed V and J ends, which lost 0 bases and 8 bases, there was a span of 8 bases. CDR3 length: 12 amino acids. CDR1 and CDR2 (germline): SGHRS, YFSETQ. The CDR3 is CASSLDPGEAFF. The CDR3 DNA reads as TGCGCCAGCAGCTTGGATCCAGGAGAAGCTTTCTTT.

This clone was seen just once. CDR3 loop: CASSRGAPDTQYF. The CDR3 DNA is TGTGCCAGCAGCCGGGGGGCCCCAGATACGCAGTATTTT. The V gene is TRBV7-3, the J gene TRBJ2-3, with D perhaps matching TRBD2 (7 bases). This CDR3 is built from 13 residues. The germline CDR1 and CDR2 sequences are SGHTA and FQGTGA. The ends were cut back, 5 bases at V and 4 bases at J, with 10 bases in the middle.

The rearrangement uses TRBV5-6 and TRBJ1-1; 10 positions agree with TRBD1. The CDR3 contains 18 residues. With 1 base clipped from V and 5 bases from J, the junction kept 14 bases outside the gene matches. CDR1 and CDR2 (germline): SGHDT, YYEEEE. The CDR3 region is CASSLIGLGTGEDTEAFF. DNA for the CDR3: TGTGCCAGCAGCTTGATTGGATTGGGGACAGGGGAGGATACTGAAGCTTTCTTT.

The chain combines TRBV5-1 with TRBJ2-5, with 7 bases fitting TRBD1. This CDR3 is built from 16 residues. V shed 1 base, J shed 2 bases, and the junction held 8 bases outside the gene matches. Germline loops: CDR1 SGHRS, CDR2 YFSETQ. Written as DNA, the CDR3 is TGCGCCAGCAGCTTGTCTTACAGGGGAGTACAAGAGACCCAGTACTTC. Translated, it gives CASSLSYRGVQETQYF.

The chain joins TRBV10-2 to TRBJ1-5; D is uncertain. Germline loops: CDR1 WSHSY, CDR2 SAAADI. With 3 bases removed from V and 5 bases from J, the gap between germline ends came to 5 bases. CDR3 length equals 12 residues. The CDR3 region has the DNA TGCGCCAGCAGTGACACACATCAGCCCCAGCATTTT. The encoded protein is CASSDTHQPQHF.

The chain has TRBV2 and TRBJ2-7; 7 nucleotides line up with TRBD1. Germline V gene data show CDR1 as SNHLY and CDR2 as FYNNEI. The CDR3 extends over 13 amino acids. V lost 4 bases to trimming and J lost 5 bases; unmatched junction nucleotides: 5. CDR3: CASSATGSHEQYF. Here the CDR3 DNA reads TGTGCCAGCAGTGCGACAGGGTCTCACGAGCAGTACTTC.

In nucleotides, the CDR3 is TGTGCCAGCAGCTCCCAGGACAGGGGGAATGAGCAGTTCTTC. It yields the protein CASSSQDRGNEQFF. This chain connects TRBV13 to TRBJ2-1; 10 bases are shared with TRBD1. The CDR3 contains 14 residues. Germline CDR1 PRHDT, CDR2 FYEKMQ (reference sequence). J was trimmed by 7 bases and V by 4 bases; bases with no gene match: 4.

J is TRBJ1-5 and V is TRBV27, with D possibly matching TRBD1 (6 bases). CDR3 size: 16 residues. Trimming took 5 bases from V and 2 from J, leaving 16 bases between them. Germline values: CDR1 MNHEY, CDR2 SMNVEV (reference sequence). The CDR3 sequence is CASSRNRVGGNQPQHF. Here the CDR3 DNA reads TGTGCCAGCAGTCGAAACAGGGTAGGGGGCAATCAGCCCCAGCATTTT.

The J gene is TRBJ1-5, the V gene TRBV7-2; maybe TRBD1 (5 bases). Germline assignment: CDR1 SGHTA and CDR2 FQGNSA. V dropped 8 bases and J dropped 6 bases, with 14 bases sitting between them. The CDR3 length is 13 residues. The CDR3 DNA reads TGTGCCAGCCGGGGGGATTCGAGTCAGCCCCAGCATTTT. Translation gives CASRGDSSQPQHF.

The chain uses TRBV28 and TRBJ1-2; D is uncertain. The CDR3 loop spans 13 amino acids. The V gene lost 6 bases and the J gene lost 8 bases, with 16 bases spanning the gap. CDR1 MDHEN and CDR2 SYDVKM come from the germline V gene. Written as DNA, the CDR3 is TGTGCCAGCAGCAAGGGAGCCAGTCGGGGCTACACCTTC. This encodes CASSKGASRGYTF.

Regarding this clone: The same CDR3 arises from other DNA sequences in this sample as well. The chain employs TRBV7-9 and TRBJ2-5; TRBD1 is a possible D gene (5 bases). V was pared by 5 bases and J by 2 bases, with 9 bases between. CDR1 is SEHNR, CDR2 FQNEAQ, per germline (reference sequence). This CDR3 region has 13 residues. CDR3: CASSPRQQETQYF. Here the CDR3 DNA reads TGTGCCAGCAGCCCCCGACAGCAAGAGACCCAGTACTTC.

The chain combines TRBV5-1 with TRBJ1-5, with no clear D. The CDR3 length is 15 residues. The ends were cut back, 4 bases at V and 1 base at J, with 12 bases in the middle. The germline V gene encodes CDR1 SGHRS and CDR2 YFSETQ. Here the CDR3 reads CASSPGLGSNQPQHF. The CDR3 coding sequence is TGCGCCAGCAGCCCCGGTTTGGGCAGCAATCAGCCCCAGCATTTT.

The chain has TRBV5-1 and TRBJ2-3; 7 bases fit TRBD2. This CDR3 region has 14 residues. J was trimmed by 4 bases and V by 4 bases; bases with no gene match: 6. Looked up from germline, CDR1 is SGHRS and CDR2 is YFSETQ. CDR3 amino acids: CASSLLAYADTQYF. DNA of the CDR3: TGCGCCAGCAGCCTACTAGCGTATGCAGATACGCAGTATTTT.

The V and J genes are TRBV7-9 and TRBJ1-5; TRBD1 matches at 7 bases. Germline V gene sequence: CDR1 SEHNR, CDR2 FQNEAQ (reference sequence). With 5 bases clipped from V and 1 base from J, the junction kept 5 bases outside the gene matches. This CDR3 is built from 15 residues. For the CDR3, the DNA is TGTGCCAGCAGCCTATCAGGGGGAAGCAATCAGCCCCAGCATTTT. Protein: CASSLSGGSNQPQHF.

The DNA of the CDR3 is TGTGCCAGCAGCTTGGTGGCGGGGGGCCAGGGAGATACGCAGTATTTT. It yields the protein CASSLVAGGQGDTQYF. The J gene is TRBJ2-3, the V gene TRBV5-4; 8 positions match TRBD2. The trim removed 0 bases at V and 5 bases at J, leaving 8 bases unmatched. The CDR3 is 16 amino acids. Germline V lookup: CDR1 SGHNT, CDR2 YYREEE (reference sequence).

This clone appeared once. The chain uses TRBV6-6 and TRBJ1-5; tentative D call: TRBD1 (6 bases). This CDR3 has 15 amino acids. Germline CDR1 is MNHNY and CDR2 is SVGAGI (reference sequence). With 5 bases removed from V and 8 bases from J, the gap between germline ends came to 19 bases. The CDR3 here is CASSRDIGSGEPQHF. CDR3 bases: TGTGCCAGCAGTAGGGACATCGGCTCCGGGGAGCCCCAGCATTTT.

This chain connects TRBV7-9 to TRBJ2-5; TRBD2 agrees at 7 bases. CDR3 size: 13 residues. Trimming removed 1 base from V and 6 bases from J; junction bases left unmatched: 2. Germline CDR1 is SEHNR and CDR2 is FQNEAQ (reference sequence). CDR3 amino acids: CASSLDGGKTQYF. CDR3 nucleotide sequence: TGTGCCAGCAGCTTAGACGGGGGGAAGACCCAGTACTTC. The full variable domain, rest sourced from reference TRBV7-9 and TRBJ2-5, is DTGVSQNPRHKITKRGQNVTFRCDPISEHNRLYWYRQTLGQGPEFLTYFQNEAQLEKSRLLSDRFSAERPKGSFSTLEIQRTEQGDSAMYLCASSLDGGKTQYFGPGTRLLVL.

The chain couples TRBV25-1 to TRBJ2-2; 8 bases match TRBD1. This CDR3 is built from 14 residues. CDR1 is MGHDK, CDR2 SYGVNS, per germline. The J segment lost 4 bases and the V segment lost 7 bases, leaving 5 bases of the junction unmatched. The DNA for the CDR3 is TGTGCCAGCACCTTAGGACAGGGCACCGGGGAGCTGTTTTTT. The encoded protein is CASTLGQGTGELFF.

The chain has TRBV19 and TRBJ1-5; D unresolved. V lost 7 bases and J 2 bases, leaving 9 bases between the germline ends. The length of the CDR3 is 13 residues. CDR1 is LNHDA and CDR2 is SQIVND in the germline V gene (reference sequence). The CDR3 loop reads CASTVGGNQPQHF. Here the CDR3 DNA reads TGTGCCAGTACGGTCGGGGGCAATCAGCCCCAGCATTTT.

This chain connects TRBV10-1 to TRBJ2-7, with 8 bases matching TRBD1. Germline V gene sequence: CDR1 WNHNN, CDR2 SYGVQD (reference sequence). The CDR3 consists of 12 residues. V shed 9 bases and J 2 bases; nucleotides not matched to a gene: 3. This chain's CDR3 is CASKDRAYEQYF. CDR3 DNA sequence: TGCGCCAGTAAGGACAGGGCCTACGAGCAGTACTTC.

The V gene is TRBV18, the J gene TRBJ1-5; 9 bases are shared with TRBD1. In germline, CDR1 is KGHSH, CDR2 LQKENI. This CDR3 is 14 amino acids long. The J segment lost 5 bases and the V segment lost 1 base, leaving 0 bases of the junction unmatched. CDR3 region: CASSPRTGDQPQHF. The CDR3 DNA sequence: TGTGCCAGCTCACCACGGACAGGGGATCAGCCCCAGCATTTT.

This clone was counted once. The gene calls are TRBV4-1 and TRBJ2-1, with 8 bases matching TRBD1. Germline assignment: CDR1 MGHRA and CDR2 YSYEKL. There are 15 residues in the CDR3. Trimming took 4 bases from V and 6 from J; bases not matched to a gene: 8. As DNA, the CDR3 is TGCGCCAGCAGCCTCCCAGGGGGCCCTAGCAATGAGCAGTTCTTC. Translated, it gives CASSLPGGPSNEQFF.

This sequence joins TRBV2 and TRBJ1-1, with D perhaps TRBD1 (6 bases). The CDR3 has 15 residues. Trimming pared 2 bases from V and 0 bases from J, leaving 10 bases between. Germline CDR1 SNHLY, CDR2 FYNNEI. In DNA, the CDR3 is TGTGCCAGCAGTGAATTGGGACACCTGAACACTGAAGCTTTCTTT. It yields the protein CASSELGHLNTEAFF.

Comment on this clone: Compared with germline, one end of the junction differs, possibly owing to a read error. This chain links TRBV7-9 with TRBJ2-7; TRBD1 aligns across 8 bases. Germline V gives CDR1 SEHNR, CDR2 FQNEAQ (reference sequence). The CDR3 totals 17 residues. Written as DNA, the CDR3 is TGTTCCAGCAGCTTAGTTCGCCCCGGGACAGGACCCTACGAGCAGTACTTC. As protein: CSSSLVRPGTGPYEQYF.

DNA of the CDR3: TGTGCCAGCAGTAGTTCCCGACAGGGGGCGGGGGCCAAAAACATTCAGTACTTC. It yields the protein CASSSSRQGAGAKNIQYF. The genes are TRBV28 and TRBJ2-4; 10 bases match TRBD1. The trim removed 5 bases at V and 1 base at J, leaving 11 bases unmatched. Germline V gene lookup returns CDR1 MDHEN and CDR2 SYDVKM. The length of the CDR3 is 18 residues.

V is TRBV28 and J is TRBJ2-3; D remains ambiguous. The V gene's germline CDR1 is MDHEN and CDR2 SYDVKM. Trimming removed 1 base from V and 7 bases from J, with 18 bases in between. This CDR3 spans 16 amino acids. The CDR3 DNA sequence: TGTGCCAGCAGTTTATCATGGAAGTCTAGTCTAAATACGCAGTATTTT. Translated: CASSLSWKSSLNTQYF.

The chain employs TRBV5-1 and TRBJ2-3; 10 bases are shared with TRBD2. CDR1 and CDR2 (germline): SGHRS, YFSETQ. Trimming took 1 base from V and 5 from J; bases not matched to a gene: 7. The CDR3 is 16 residues long. The CDR3 reads CASSLNVAGGGDTQYF. The CDR3 nucleotides are TGCGCCAGCAGCTTGAACGTAGCGGGGGGAGGAGATACGCAGTATTTT.

This chain joins TRBV10-3 and TRBJ2-3, with 10 bases lining up with TRBD2. With 10 bases clipped from V and 4 bases from J, the junction kept 14 bases outside the gene matches. This CDR3 is built from 16 residues. Per germline, CDR1 ENHRY and CDR2 SYGVKD. The CDR3 coding sequence is TGTGCCACCCAGCCCGGTAGCGGGGGGCAATCAGATACGCAGTATTTT. Translation gives CATQPGSGGQSDTQYF.

The chain is built from TRBV5-4 and TRBJ2-3, with 7 bases that match TRBD1. This CDR3 has 14 amino acids. Germline values: CDR1 SGHNT, CDR2 YYREEE (reference sequence). V shed 0 bases and J 12 bases; nucleotides not matched to a gene: 10. Here the CDR3 DNA reads TGTGCCAGCAGCTTGGCCAGGGACAGCGCCACCCAGTATTTT. Protein sequence: CASSLARDSATQYF.

This chain joins TRBV28 and TRBJ1-2; 9 bases agree with TRBD1. CDR1 is MDHEN and CDR2 is SYDVKM in the germline V gene. J gave up 1 base and V 4 bases, and 10 bases lay outside the gene matches. The CDR3 runs to 17 residues. The CDR3 DNA follows: TGTGCCAGCAGTTCTTACAGGGGGCCGTACCGTAACTATGGCTACACCTTC. Amino acid sequence: CASSSYRGPYRNYGYTF.